This TCR beta chain was identified during a study of cytomegalovirus exposure and HLA in healthy donors. Trimming shortened V by 3 bases and J by 6 bases, and 9 bases separated the two germline ends. The CDR3 runs 12 residues. In germline, CDR1 is SEHNR, CDR2 FQNEAQ (reference sequence). This clone was detected a few times. In the PCR, 60 Vbeta and 13 Jbeta primers were used. Produced via immunoSEQ multiplex PCR; TCRdb's table is partial and in-frame only. The data contain some 110,000 clones, around 77% of them singletons. This chain connects TRBV7-9 to TRBJ2-7; a possible D gene is TRBD1 (6 bases). Source material: PBMCs. This clonotype was obtained from a woman aged 40 to 50 in good health and CMV-seropositive. The CDR3 region has the DNA TGTGCCAGCAGCTTCCAGGGGACCGAGCAGTACTTC. Translating it yields CASSFQGTEQYF. The full variable domain, in which reference TRBV7-9 and TRBJ2-7 provide the parts outside the CDR3, is DTGVSQNPRHKITKRGQNVTFRCDPISEHNRLYWYRQTLGQGPEFLTYFQNEAQLEKSRLLSDRFSAERPKGSFSTLEIQRTEQGDSAMYLCASSFQGTEQYFGPGTRLTVT.